This T cell receptor (beta chain) derives from a study of cytomegalovirus exposure and HLA in healthy donors (dated by TCRdb to 2016 to 2017). Background for the entire study: A later analysis indicated that the 90 to 150 validation repertoires were generated on the platform also employed for the approximately 700 repertoires of the first cohort. The study aimed to test whether signatures of past pathogen exposure could be identified by cataloging public T cell receptors. A separate validation cohort of roughly 120 different subjects was used in addition to the roughly 700-subject first cohort. High-throughput TCR immunosequencing, statistical association of individual TCRs with disease status, and machine learning were combined to predict cytomegalovirus infection status.

Summary of the overall study and its limitations: In the study, roughly 160 TCR beta chains were listed as associated with cytomegalovirus. While some public TCRs were present in many individuals, most TCR sequences turned up only very rarely across donors. In both the original and validation cohorts, the classifier was reported to diagnose cytomegalovirus status with high specificity and sensitivity. Of the cluster scores, around 95% were above 0 in a later analysis, which found that TCRs clustered in the first cohort also tended to co-occur in the 120 or so validation repertoires. All 110 or so repertoires were used to score co-occurrence in the validation cohort in a later analysis, because that analysis had no HLA typing for the cohort. In vitro tests confirmed that a few of the cytomegalovirus-associated TCR beta chains recognize cytomegalovirus antigens. It was suggested by the authors that the approach could potentially be generalized to other disease states and immunological phenotypes.

Libraries were built with the immunoSEQ multiplex PCR assay. As for the original processing: A statistical classification framework was developed to diagnose cytomegalovirus status using the catalog of TCR beta chain sequences. TCRdb re-hosts the immuneACCESS table, in-frame sequences only. Its copies lack some clones; in the studies checked, an unresolved V gene accounts for under half of them, and the cause for the rest is not known. From that table come the V and J calls and clone size; the DNA was used to work out D and trimming. The table for this sample lists approximately 50,000 clones; 88% of them were counted only once. The ten largest account for under 7% of the sample. The donors belonged to the validation cohort of around 130 subjects, which was separate from the roughly 670-subject first cohort. With respect to this clone: Its antigen is unknown. No quality values exist for individual bases; no much larger clone is one base distant.

The CDR3 runs 15 residues from the cysteine to the phenylalanine. Just CDR3 DNA is preserved here, 45 bases in frame from base 1. CDR1 and CDR2, per the germline V gene, are SQVTM and ANQGSEA. V is clipped by 4 bases and J by 5 bases, and the sequence between their germline boundaries is 20 bases long. The sequencing input was PBMCs. The rearranged segments are TRBV29-1 and TRBJ2-5; D gene: possibly TRBD1, on 6 matching bases. The receptor's source is a woman aged 25 to 39 in good health and CMV-seronegative. The CDR3 reads as follows: CSVVGWLGAWETQYF. The base sequence is TGCAGCGTTGTGGGGTGGCTGGGGGCTTGGGAGACCCAGTACTTC.